The present TCR beta chain was sequenced within a study of T-cell reconstitution after alpha-beta-depleted transplantation in children. Points from the study as a whole: T cells produced anew were the main source of T-cell counts and diversity one year after transplant. Surviving recipient cells, namely T cells and thymic progenitors, were the source of high day-60 TCRbeta diversity in some patients.

For TCRbeta, the library was prepared with unique molecular identifiers. From the PCR reads, TCRdb called clonotypes with MiXCR, one entry per CDR3 protein. There are approximately 400,000 distinct CDR3 sequences in the sample; 15% to 20% occur only once, and around 30% lies in the top ten. The CDR3 spans 16 residues. Germline CDR1 reads SGHAT; CDR2 reads FQNNGV. V was shortened by 5 bases and J by 3 bases, with 18 bases between the two germline ends. A remark on this clonotype: Its antigen remains unknown.

The starting material was PBMCs, mostly from graft donor cells, obtained 360 days after TCRalphabeta/CD19-depleted stem cell transplant. This sequence was found in a boy under two years old who had a stem cell transplant for Wiskott-Aldrich syndrome, so the T cells may come from the graft donor. This sequence joins TRBV11-2 and TRBJ2-3, with D perhaps assigned TRBD1 or TRBD2 (6 bases each). This CDR3 reads CASSPWGASRTDTQYF. Written as DNA, the CDR3 is TGTGCCAGCAGCCCGTGGGGGGCGTCTAGGACAGATACGCAGTATTTT.